What follows are 25 T cell receptor beta chains derived from one specimen sequenced in a study of T-cell memory formation after mild COVID-19 (dated by TCRdb to the early 2020s). Libraries were prepared through 5' RACE. Sequenced on an Illumina NovaSeq 6000. TCRdb cleaned the public reads at Q25 with fastp, built clones with MiXCR and kept in-frame beta chains. CDR3 protein duplicates are merged, each entry listing the most common genes and DNA. The sample table contains 400,000 or so distinct CDR3 sequences; only one count was recorded for more than 20% of them. Under 15% of the sample is held by the ten biggest clonotypes. Specimen: PBMCs or a T cell subset sorted from them (not recorded which). The source of these receptors is an adult woman who had mild COVID-19 (a few samples of this study predate the infection). The sample titles of this study are shuffled in the database, so cell type and time point are left out; the donor was told from shared clones.

This CDR3 is CASSTGLDSGNTIYF. CDR3 bases: TGTGCCAGCAGCACCGGACTCGACTCTGGAAACACCATATATTTT. The chain combines TRBV5-4 with TRBJ1-3; no clear D gene. This CDR3 has 15 residues. CDR1 is SGHNT and CDR2 is YYREEE in the germline V gene (reference sequence). V was pared by 4 bases and J by 0 bases, with 11 bases between. The full variable domain, in which reference TRBV5-4 and TRBJ1-3 provide the parts outside the CDR3, is ETGVTQSPTHLIKTRGQQVTLRCSSQSGHNTVSWYQQALGQGPQFIFQYYREEENGRGNFPPRFSGLQFPNYSSELNVNALELDDSALYLCASSTGLDSGNTIYFGEGSWLTVV.

This clonotype was detected a few times. The V call is TRBV11-2, the J call TRBJ2-5, with TRBD1 as a possible D gene (5 bases). The CDR3 contains 15 residues. Trimming shortened V by 5 bases and J by 2 bases, and 15 bases separated the two germline ends. Germline CDR1 SGHAT, CDR2 FQNNGV. The CDR3: CASSRLTDLQETQYF. The CDR3 coding sequence is TGTGCCAGCAGCAGATTGACAGACCTACAAGAGACCCAGTACTTC.

This chain uses TRBV7-9 with TRBJ1-4, with D possibly being TRBD1 (5 bases). Trimming left V 4 bases short and J 7 bases short, with 19 bases between. Germline CDR1 SEHNR, CDR2 FQNEAQ (reference sequence). This CDR3 spans 16 amino acids. CDR3 sequence (DNA): TGTGCCAGCAGCTCCACTTCCGGGACGGTCGGTGAAAAACTGTTTTTT. Translation: CASSSTSGTVGEKLFF.

This clonotype was picked up a small number of times. V gene TRBV29-1 combines with J gene TRBJ1-2; D uncertain. Germline-derived CDR1 and CDR2 are SQVTM and ANQGSEA. The CDR3 totals 11 residues. With 4 bases removed from V and 3 bases from J, the gap between germline ends came to 6 bases. CDR3 sequence (DNA): TGCAGCGTTGTGGAGGACTATGGCTACACCTTC. Protein product: CSVVEDYGYTF.

This clonotype has only a few counts. The rearrangement joins TRBV19 to TRBJ1-1; D unclear. Deletions cut 3 bases from V and 2 bases from J, with 7 bases between. Germline V gives CDR1 LNHDA, CDR2 SQIVND (reference sequence). The CDR3 sequence is 13 residues long. CDR3 amino acids: CASSIFGNTEAFF. CDR3 DNA sequence: TGTGCCAGTAGTATTTTTGGAAACACTGAAGCTTTCTTT. Full variable domain (remainder filled in from reference TRBV19 and TRBJ1-1): DGGITQSPKYLFRKEGQNVTLSCEQNLNHDAMYWYRQDPGQGLRLIYYSQIVNDFQKGDIAEGYSVSREKKESFPLTVTSAQKNPTAFYLCASSIFGNTEAFFGQGTRLTVV.

V is TRBV5-1 and J is TRBJ1-1, with TRBD1 matching 7 bases. Germline lookup yields CDR1 SGHRS and CDR2 YFSETQ. The CDR3 has 15 amino acids. J lost 5 bases, V lost 4 bases, and 11 bases had no gene match. This CDR3 is CASSQIYRGDTEAFF. As DNA, the CDR3 is TGCGCCAGCAGCCAAATCTACAGGGGAGATACTGAAGCTTTCTTT.

The table lists this clonotype with a few counts. The rearrangement uses TRBV2 and TRBJ2-7; 9 bases fit TRBD1. Looked up from germline, CDR1 is SNHLY and CDR2 is FYNNEI. The J segment lost 4 bases and the V segment lost 4 bases, leaving 5 bases of the junction unmatched. The CDR3 is 14 residues long. CDR3 amino acids: CASSARTGEYEQYF. CDR3 nucleotides: TGTGCCAGCAGTGCTAGGACAGGGGAATACGAGCAGTACTTC.

A few counts support this clonotype. V and J are TRBV20-1 and TRBJ2-3; 9 positions agree with TRBD2. The CDR3 runs 14 residues. Trimming removed 2 bases from V and 1 base from J; junction bases left unmatched: 1. Germline-derived CDR1 and CDR2 are DFQATT and SNEGSKA (reference sequence). This CDR3 reads CSARLAGRTDTQYF. The CDR3 nucleotides read TGCAGTGCTAGACTAGCGGGACGCACAGATACGCAGTATTTT.

The chain carries TRBV11-2 and TRBJ2-3; 11 bases are a match to TRBD2. Germline values: CDR1 SGHAT, CDR2 FQNNGV. V trimming: 4 bases; J trimming: 5 bases; junction bases outside the gene matches: 5. The CDR3 runs 15 residues. DNA of the CDR3: TGTGCCAGCAGCTCCTTGGGACTAGCGGTAGATACGCAGTATTTT. Protein: CASSSLGLAVDTQYF.

This clonotype was picked up a small number of times. V gene TRBV3-1 combines with J gene TRBJ2-3; D remains ambiguous. Trimming removed 4 bases at V and 5 bases at J, with 7 bases between. Germline loops: CDR1 LGHDT, CDR2 YNNKEL (reference sequence). The CDR3 extends over 12 amino acids. The CDR3, as DNA: TGTGCCAGCAGCCGGGGAATAGATACGCAGTATTTT. Its protein is CASSRGIDTQYF.

The chain is built from TRBV4-1 and TRBJ1-1, with D uncertain. With 1 base removed from V and 3 bases from J, the gap between germline ends came to 6 bases. The CDR3 runs to 13 residues. Germline V CDR1 and CDR2: MGHRA, YSYEKL. CDR3 sequence reads: CASSQVLDTEAFF. CDR3 in DNA: TGCGCCAGCAGCCAAGTCCTAGACACTGAAGCTTTCTTT.

This clonotype was counted at least ten times. The V gene is TRBV10-3, the J gene TRBJ2-7, with D possibly called TRBD1 or TRBD2 (5 bases each). The CDR3 has 15 residues. CDR1 is ENHRY, CDR2 SYGVKD, per germline. V shed 3 bases and J shed 2 bases, with 14 bases lying between them. This chain's CDR3 is CAISDLGTFTYEQYF. The DNA of the CDR3 is TGTGCCATCAGTGATCTCGGGACCTTCACCTACGAGCAGTACTTC.

This clonotype has a count of ten or more. The chain uses TRBV7-3 and TRBJ2-5; possible D gene TRBD2, 5 bases. The CDR3 is 15 residues long. The V gene lost 0 bases and the J gene lost 5 bases, with 13 bases spanning the gap. Germline V gives CDR1 SGHTA, CDR2 FQGTGA. Here the CDR3 DNA reads TGTGCCAGCAGCTTAACCTCAGCTTCGGGGGAGACCCAGTACTTC. Encoded protein: CASSLTSASGETQYF.

The sample holds a few counts of this clonotype. This chain uses TRBV14 with TRBJ1-6; no clear D gene. Germline-derived CDR1 and CDR2 are SGHDN and FVKESK. V was trimmed by 1 base and J by 8 bases, leaving 9 bases between them. The CDR3 consists of 14 residues. The CDR3 loop reads CASSQVGEHSPLHF. For the CDR3, the DNA is TGTGCCAGCAGCCAAGTGGGCGAACATTCACCCCTCCACTTT.

This clonotype was observed many times. The rearrangement links TRBV7-3 to TRBJ2-7; D gene ambiguous. This CDR3 is built from 13 residues. From germline, CDR1 is SGHTA and CDR2 FQGTGA. V was trimmed by 0 bases and J by 6 bases, leaving 9 bases between them. The CDR3 coding sequence is TGTGCCAGCAGCTTAACCGCCTTGGGCGAGCAGTACTTC. Translated, it gives CASSLTALGEQYF.

The J gene is TRBJ2-1, the V gene TRBV20-1, with D perhaps matching TRBD2 (5 bases). V lost 0 bases and J lost 5, with 14 bases in between. CDR1 is DFQATT and CDR2 is SNEGSKA in the germline V gene (reference sequence). This CDR3 region has 15 residues. DNA for the CDR3: TGCAGTGCTAGAGACGGACGGAGGAACCACAATGAGCAGTTCTTC. Residues: CSARDGRRNHNEQFF.

This chain joins TRBV6-5 and TRBJ2-1, with TRBD2 matching 9 bases. With 6 bases clipped from V and 4 bases from J, the junction kept 7 bases outside the gene matches. The CDR3 loop spans 15 amino acids. Germline CDR1 is MNHEY and CDR2 is SVGAGI. CDR3: CASRPTSGPYNEQFF. DNA of the CDR3: TGTGCCAGCAGGCCCACTAGCGGGCCTTACAATGAGCAGTTCTTC.

This clonotype has more than one count but fewer than ten. The chain employs TRBV12-3 or TRBV12-4 and TRBJ2-1; 12 bases map to TRBD2. The V gene end was trimmed by 5 bases and the J gene end by 9 bases; junction bases not matched to a gene: 11. This CDR3 has 16 residues. CDR3 protein: CASSTLAGGPKFEQFF. DNA of the CDR3: TGTGCCAGCAGTACTCTAGCGGGAGGGCCGAAGTTTGAGCAGTTCTTC.

In its sample, this clonotype was seen a few times. The chain carries TRBV4-2 and TRBJ2-1; no clear D gene. This CDR3 region has 13 residues. The germline CDR1 and CDR2 sequences are LGHNA and YNFKEQ. Trimming shortened V by 2 bases and J by 5 bases, and 7 bases separated the two germline ends. In nucleotides, the CDR3 is TGTGCCAGCAGCCAACGGACCCACAATGAGCAGTTCTTC. Protein sequence: CASSQRTHNEQFF.

The chain is built from TRBV19 and TRBJ1-4; D not resolved. CDR1 and CDR2 from the germline V gene are LNHDA and SQIVND (reference sequence). With 3 bases removed from V and 7 bases from J, the gap between germline ends came to 18 bases. The length of the CDR3 is 16 residues. The CDR3 DNA reads TGTGCCAGTAGTATTTCTAGGACCCGACAAGGTGAAAAACTGTTTTTT. Translated, it gives CASSISRTRQGEKLFF.

The chain is built from TRBV27 and TRBJ1-5, with D possibly being TRBD1 (5 bases). Germline CDR1 MNHEY, CDR2 SMNVEV (reference sequence). This CDR3 contains 15 residues. The germline V and J ends were trimmed by 6 bases and 1 base, with 13 bases remaining between them. DNA of the CDR3: TGTGCCAGCAGCCTCAGGGATGGCAGCAATCAGCCCCAGCATTTT. Translated, it gives CASSLRDGSNQPQHF.

The chain is built from TRBV5-6 and TRBJ2-7; D may be TRBD1 (5 bases). Trimming left V 2 bases short and J 3 bases short, with 9 bases between. Germline V gene lookup returns CDR1 SGHDT and CDR2 YYEEEE. The CDR3 length is 13 residues. The CDR3 loop reads CASSFGRDYEQYF. In DNA form, the CDR3 reads TGTGCCAGCAGCTTCGGCAGGGACTACGAGCAGTACTTC.

This clonotype has just a few counts. The CDR3 spells CASSLKGDQETQYF. The CDR3 nucleotides read TGCGCCAGCAGCTTAAAGGGGGACCAAGAGACCCAGTACTTC. The V gene is TRBV5-1, the J gene TRBJ2-5, with a weak D call TRBD1 (6 bases). There are 14 residues in the CDR3. CDR1 SGHRS and CDR2 YFSETQ come from the germline V gene. Trimming took 2 bases from V and 0 from J, leaving 8 bases between them. The variable domain in full, with the rest retrieved from reference TRBV5-1 and TRBJ2-5, is KAGVTQTPRYLIKTRGQQVTLSCSPISGHRSVSWYQQTPGQGLQFLFEYFSETQRNKGNFPGRFSGRQFSNSRSEMNVSTLELGDSALYLCASSLKGDQETQYFGPGTRLLVL.

This clonotype was seen more than once but under ten times. The chain has TRBV10-2 and TRBJ2-5; 10 nucleotides line up with TRBD1. The CDR3 extends over 17 amino acids. Germline CDR1 WSHSY, CDR2 SAAADI. V lost 5 bases to trimming and J lost 2 bases; unmatched junction nucleotides: 11. CDR3 sequence (DNA): TGCGCCAGCAGTACCGGGACAGGGGTGAAGGGACAAGAGACCCAGTACTTC. It specifies CASSTGTGVKGQETQYF.

This clonotype was counted at least ten times. The chain links TRBV9 to TRBJ2-7; possibly TRBD2 for D (6 bases). V lost 0 bases and J 3 bases, leaving 10 bases between the germline ends. The CDR3 is 14 amino acids. Germline V CDR1 and CDR2: SGDLS, YYNGEE. CDR3 bases: TGTGCCAGCAGCGTAGGGACTACCAACTACGAGCAGTACTTC. Protein: CASSVGTTNYEQYF.